This TCR beta chain was sequenced for a study of T cells after yellow fever vaccination. TCRdb re-called the 5' RACE reads through MiXCR, storing one row per CDR3 protein. The sample carries under 550,000 distinct CDR3 sequences, just over 20% recorded once. Comment on this clonotype: Antigen unknown.

Study-wide results and limits: Repertoires obtained by FACS sorting could include abundant clonotypes that entered as contaminants from the bulk population. Although the secondary response was weaker, it peaked faster, at day 5 versus 15.

The sequence derives from a man between 18 and 29 years old who received the YFV17D yellow fever vaccine. Here the sequenced sample was PBMCs, taken less than 25 days after the first yellow fever vaccination.

The CDR3 here is CASSKRDVETQYF. CDR3 sequence (DNA): TGTGCCAGCAGCAAACGGGACGTCGAGACCCAGTACTTC. The V and J genes are TRBV9 and TRBJ2-5; D possibly matches TRBD1 or TRBD2 (5 bases each). V was trimmed by 4 bases and J by 5 bases, leaving 12 bases between them. CDR1 SGDLS and CDR2 YYNGEE come from the germline V gene. The CDR3 length is 13 residues. Using reference TRBV9 and TRBJ2-5 for the parts outside the CDR3, the full variable domain is DSGVTQTPKHLITATGQRVTLRCSPRSGDLSVYWYQQSLDQGLQFLIQYYNGEERAKGNILERFSAQQFPDLHSELNLSSLELGDSALYFCASSKRDVETQYFGPGTRLLVL.